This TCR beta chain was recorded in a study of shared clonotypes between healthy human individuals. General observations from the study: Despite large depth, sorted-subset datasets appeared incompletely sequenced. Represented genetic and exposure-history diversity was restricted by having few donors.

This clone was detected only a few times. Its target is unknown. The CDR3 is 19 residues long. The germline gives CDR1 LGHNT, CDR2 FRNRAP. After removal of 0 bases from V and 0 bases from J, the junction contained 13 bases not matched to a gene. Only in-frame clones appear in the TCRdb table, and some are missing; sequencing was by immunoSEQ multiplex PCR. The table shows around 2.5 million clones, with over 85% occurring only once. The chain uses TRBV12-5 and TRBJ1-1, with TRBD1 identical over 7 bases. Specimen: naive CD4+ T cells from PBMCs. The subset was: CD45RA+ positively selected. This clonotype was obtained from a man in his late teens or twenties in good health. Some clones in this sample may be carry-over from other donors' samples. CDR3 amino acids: CASGLVWDREYFMNTEAFF. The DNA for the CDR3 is TGTGCTAGTGGTTTGGTATGGGACAGAGAATACTTCATGAACACTGAAGCTTTCTTT.